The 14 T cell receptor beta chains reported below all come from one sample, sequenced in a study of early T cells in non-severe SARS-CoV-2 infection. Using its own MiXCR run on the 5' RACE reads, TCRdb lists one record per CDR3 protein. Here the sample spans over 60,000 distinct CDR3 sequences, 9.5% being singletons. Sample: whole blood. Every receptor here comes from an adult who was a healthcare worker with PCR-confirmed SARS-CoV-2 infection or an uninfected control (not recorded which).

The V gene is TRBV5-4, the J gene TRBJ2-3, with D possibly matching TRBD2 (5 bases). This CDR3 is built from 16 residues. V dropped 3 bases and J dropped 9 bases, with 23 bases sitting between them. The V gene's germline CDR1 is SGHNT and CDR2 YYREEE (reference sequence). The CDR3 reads CASSSRLLRSEGTQYF. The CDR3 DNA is TGTGCCAGCAGCTCCAGACTCCTACGTAGCGAGGGAACGCAGTATTTT.

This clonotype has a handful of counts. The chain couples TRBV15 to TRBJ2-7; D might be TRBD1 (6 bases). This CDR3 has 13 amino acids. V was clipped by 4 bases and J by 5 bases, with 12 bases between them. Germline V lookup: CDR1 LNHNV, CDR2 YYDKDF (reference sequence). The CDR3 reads CATSTQGFDEQYF. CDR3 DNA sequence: TGTGCCACCAGCACACAGGGTTTCGACGAGCAGTACTTC.

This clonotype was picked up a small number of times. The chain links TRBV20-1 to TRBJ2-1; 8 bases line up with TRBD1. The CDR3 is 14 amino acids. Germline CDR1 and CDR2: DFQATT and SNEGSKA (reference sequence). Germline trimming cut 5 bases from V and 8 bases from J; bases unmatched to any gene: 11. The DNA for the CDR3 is TGCAGTGCTCGTAACCCAGGGGGCTGGTATGAGCAGTTCTTC. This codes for CSARNPGGWYEQFF.

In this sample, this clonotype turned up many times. The CDR3 loop reads CASSLVVRGIDTEAFF. In DNA, the CDR3 is TGCGCCAGCAGCTTGGTAGTACGGGGAATAGACACTGAAGCTTTCTTT. The V gene is TRBV5-1, the J gene TRBJ1-1; unclear D gene. The CDR3 extends over 16 amino acids. V lost 0 bases and J 3 bases, leaving 15 bases between the germline ends. CDR1 is SGHRS, CDR2 YFSETQ, per germline. Full variable domain (remainder filled in from reference TRBV5-1 and TRBJ1-1): KAGVTQTPRYLIKTRGQQVTLSCSPISGHRSVSWYQQTPGQGLQFLFEYFSETQRNKGNFPGRFSGRQFSNSRSEMNVSTLELGDSALYLCASSLVVRGIDTEAFFGQGTRLTVV.

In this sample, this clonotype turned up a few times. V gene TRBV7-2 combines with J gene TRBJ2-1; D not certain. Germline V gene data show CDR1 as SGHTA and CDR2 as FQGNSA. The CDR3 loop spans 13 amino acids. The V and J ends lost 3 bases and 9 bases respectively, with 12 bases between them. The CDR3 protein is CASSFAVESEQFF. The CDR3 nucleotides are TGTGCCAGCAGCTTTGCAGTGGAAAGTGAGCAGTTCTTC.

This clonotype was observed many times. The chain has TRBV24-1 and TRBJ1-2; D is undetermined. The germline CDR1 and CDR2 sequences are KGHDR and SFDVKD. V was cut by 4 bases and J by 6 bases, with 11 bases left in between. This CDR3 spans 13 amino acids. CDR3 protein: CATSDPPGNGYTF. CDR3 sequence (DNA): TGTGCCACCAGTGACCCTCCCGGGAATGGCTACACCTTC.

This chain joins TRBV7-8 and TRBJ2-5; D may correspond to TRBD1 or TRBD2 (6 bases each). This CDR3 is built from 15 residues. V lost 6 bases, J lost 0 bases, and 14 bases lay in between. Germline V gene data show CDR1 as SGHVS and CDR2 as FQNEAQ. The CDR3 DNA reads TGTGCCAGCAGTCTCCAACGGGGGCACCAAGAGACCCAGTACTTC. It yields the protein CASSLQRGHQETQYF.

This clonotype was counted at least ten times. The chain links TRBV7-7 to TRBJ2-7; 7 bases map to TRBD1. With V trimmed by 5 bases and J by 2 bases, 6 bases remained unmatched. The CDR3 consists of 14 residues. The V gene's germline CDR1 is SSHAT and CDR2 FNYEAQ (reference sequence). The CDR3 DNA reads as TGTGCCAGCAGCCCAGGACAGGAGACCTACGAGCAGTACTTC. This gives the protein CASSPGQETYEQYF. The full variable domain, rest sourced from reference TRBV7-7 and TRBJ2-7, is GAGVSQSPRYKVTKRGQDVTLRCDPISSHATLYWYQQALGQGPEFLTYFNYEAQPDKSGLPSDRFSAERPEGSISTLTIQRTEQRDSAMYRCASSPGQETYEQYFGPGTRLTVT.

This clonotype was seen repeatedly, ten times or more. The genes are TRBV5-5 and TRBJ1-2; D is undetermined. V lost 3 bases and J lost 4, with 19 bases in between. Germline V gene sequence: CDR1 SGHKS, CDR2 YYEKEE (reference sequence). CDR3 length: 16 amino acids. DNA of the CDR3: TGTGCCAGCAGCTCGGAGATCAGGACCTACCGCTATGGCTACACCTTC. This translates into CASSSEIRTYRYGYTF.

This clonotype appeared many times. The CDR3 sequence: CASSYPRTEARTNSPLHF. CDR3 DNA: TGTGCCAGCAGTTACCCCCGGACAGAGGCTAGGACTAATTCACCCCTCCACTTT. This chain uses TRBV6-2 or TRBV6-3 with TRBJ1-6, with D perhaps TRBD1 (6 bases). With 2 bases removed from V and 6 bases from J, the gap between germline ends came to 20 bases. The V gene's germline CDR1 is MNHEY and CDR2 SVGEGT. The CDR3 has 18 residues.

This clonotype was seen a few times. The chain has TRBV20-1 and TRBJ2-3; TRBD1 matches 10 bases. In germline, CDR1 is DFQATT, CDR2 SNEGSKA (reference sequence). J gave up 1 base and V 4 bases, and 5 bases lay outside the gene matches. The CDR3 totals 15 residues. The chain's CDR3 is CSATTGTGGTDTQYF. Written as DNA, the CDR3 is TGCAGTGCTACAACCGGGACAGGGGGCACAGATACGCAGTATTTT.

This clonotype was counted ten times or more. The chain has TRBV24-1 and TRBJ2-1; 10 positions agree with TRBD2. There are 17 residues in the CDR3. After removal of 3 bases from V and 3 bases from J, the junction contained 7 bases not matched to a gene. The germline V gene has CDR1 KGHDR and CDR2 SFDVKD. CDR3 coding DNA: TGTGCCACCAGTGATGGCCCGGGACTAGCGAACTACAATGAGCAGTTCTTC. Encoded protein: CATSDGPGLANYNEQFF.

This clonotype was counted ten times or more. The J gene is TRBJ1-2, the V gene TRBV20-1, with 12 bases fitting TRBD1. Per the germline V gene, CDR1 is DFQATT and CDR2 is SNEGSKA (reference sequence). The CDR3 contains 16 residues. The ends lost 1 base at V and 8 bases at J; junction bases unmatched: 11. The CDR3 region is CSARGAVRDRGQGYTF. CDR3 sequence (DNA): TGCAGTGCTAGAGGGGCTGTAAGGGACAGGGGGCAAGGCTACACCTTC.

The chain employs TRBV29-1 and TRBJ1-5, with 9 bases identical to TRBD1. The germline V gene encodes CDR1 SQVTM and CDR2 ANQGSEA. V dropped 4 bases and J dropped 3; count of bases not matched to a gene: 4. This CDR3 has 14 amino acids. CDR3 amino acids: CSVADRGVNQPQHF. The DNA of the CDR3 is TGCAGCGTTGCTGACAGGGGGGTCAATCAGCCCCAGCATTTT.